One T cell receptor (beta chain) is described in this entry. CDR3 length: 17 residues. Per the authors' pipeline: Nucleated cell number was recorded as an estimate derived from reference gene primer amplification. Clones were read by immunoSEQ multiplex PCR, and TCRdb kept only the in-frame ones, dropping some. The V and J calls and the clone size are those of that table, but D and trimming were determined from the DNA. The sample has 70,000 to 95,000 clones, roughly 87% seen once. The data belong to a study of blood T cell repertoires in COVID-19. On the study more broadly: Material from acute and convalescent COVID-19 was sourced from the United States, Italy and Spain. Nucleic acid was either cDNA or gDNA, and it came from T cells, B-cell-depleted T cells, or PBMCs.

The sample consisted of peripheral blood. The V gene is TRBV12-2, the J gene TRBJ1-5; TRBD1, the D gene given by the table, was not confirmed from the DNA. TRBV12-2 represents a pseudogene. The receptor was derived from a man in his 70s with acute or convalescent COVID-19. In nucleotides, the CDR3 is TGTGCAAGTCGCTTTCCCGCCGGGACAGGGTATTATCAGCCCCAGCATTTT. Translating it yields CASRFPAGTGYYQPQHF.